Included here is one T cell receptor beta chain sequence, with context. The record originates from a study of blood T cell repertoires in COVID-19. Original processing notes: For nucleated cells, counts were estimated from reference gene primer amplification. Assay used: immunoSEQ multiplex PCR; TCRdb lists only in-frame clones, some missing. D and trimming come from the DNA, and the V and J calls and clone size come from that table. The data show approximately 170,000 clones, with around 82% seen just once and approximately 4% held by the top ten. From germline, CDR1 is SGHVS and CDR2 FNYEAQ. The CDR3 length is 17 residues. Trimming cost V 1 base and J 3 bases; bases outside gene matches: 9.

This TCR was sampled from a woman in her 50s in a cohort exposed to, infected with or recovered from COVID-19 (not recorded which). Sequencing was done on a sample of PBMCs or T cells enriched from blood (not recorded which). This chain connects TRBV7-6 to TRBJ1-1, with TRBD1 identical over 9 bases. DNA for the CDR3: TGTGCCAGCAGCTTAGGGGGACAGGGTTGGGATGACACTGAAGCTTTCTTT. Protein sequence: CASSLGGQGWDDTEAFF.